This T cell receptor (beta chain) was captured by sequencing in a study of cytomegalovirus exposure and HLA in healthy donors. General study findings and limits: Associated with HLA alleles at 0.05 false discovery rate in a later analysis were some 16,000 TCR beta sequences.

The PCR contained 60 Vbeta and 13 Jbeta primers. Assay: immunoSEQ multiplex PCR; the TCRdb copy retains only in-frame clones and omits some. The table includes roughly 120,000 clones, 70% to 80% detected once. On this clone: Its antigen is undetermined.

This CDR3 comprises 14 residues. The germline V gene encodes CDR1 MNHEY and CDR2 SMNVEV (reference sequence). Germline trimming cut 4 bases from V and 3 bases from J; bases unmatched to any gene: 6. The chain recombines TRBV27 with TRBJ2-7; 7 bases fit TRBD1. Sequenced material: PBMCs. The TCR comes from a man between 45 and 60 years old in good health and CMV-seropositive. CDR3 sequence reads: CASSSGGEGYEQYF. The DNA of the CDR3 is TGTGCCAGCAGTTCAGGGGGAGAAGGCTACGAGCAGTACTTC.